Below are 22 T cell receptor beta chains sequenced from a single sample in a study of regulatory T cells in long-lasting Graves disease. Time point reported: persistent/refractory GD, antithyroid drugs over 5 years with positive TRAb. There was RNA extracted from PBMCs, and the TCR library was made from it. For TCR beta, libraries came from iRepertoire HTBI primers and Arm-PCR of CDR3 regions. Each CDR3 protein gets one entry after TCRdb re-called the multiplex PCR reads with MiXCR. This sample has 500,000 to 800,000 distinct CDR3 sequences, with about 32% found just once. Source: peripheral blood mononuclear cells (PBMCs), taken when the disease was refractory, from a patient treated with antithyroid drugs. The receptors derive from a female donor with Graves disease.

The chain combines TRBV5-1 with TRBJ1-2, with no clear D. From germline, CDR1 is SGHRS and CDR2 YFSETQ. The CDR3 is 14 residues long. Trimming took off 0 bases at V and 4 bases at J, with 10 bases between the two ends. The CDR3 DNA reads TGCGCCAGCAGCTTGGAAGGGTATTCCTATGGCTACACCTTC. Encoded protein: CASSLEGYSYGYTF.

The rearrangement joins TRBV27 to TRBJ2-7; D is unclear. The CDR3 sequence is 13 residues long. Trimming removed 5 bases from V and 0 bases from J, with 8 bases in between. Per the germline V gene, CDR1 is MNHEY and CDR2 is SMNVEV (reference sequence). CDR3 amino acids: CASSGRSSYEQYF. In DNA, the CDR3 is TGTGCCAGCAGTGGTAGGAGCTCCTACGAGCAGTACTTC.

The chain has TRBV14 and TRBJ2-7; 7 bases map to TRBD2. The CDR3 spans 15 residues. Germline CDR1 reads SGHDN; CDR2 reads FVKESK. Trimming cost V 4 bases and J 2 bases; bases outside gene matches: 8. The DNA of the CDR3 is TGTGCCAGCAGCCCGAATAACGGACTAGCCTACGAGCAGTACTTC. Translation gives CASSPNNGLAYEQYF.

On this clonotype: The germline gene is not matched at one end of the junction; a read error may be the cause. DNA for the CDR3: TGTGCCAGCAGTGCCTCCGGGACTACGAGATACGGGCAGTACTTC. Residues: CASSASGTTRYGQYF. The gene calls are TRBV28 and TRBJ2-7; the match to TRBD2 covers 7 bases. There are 15 residues in the CDR3. From germline, CDR1 is MDHEN and CDR2 SYDVKM.

In this sample, this clonotype turned up a few times. V and J are TRBV3-1 and TRBJ1-2, with D possibly being TRBD1 (6 bases). Germline CDR1 LGHDT, CDR2 YNNKEL (reference sequence). CDR3 length: 11 residues. V lost 5 bases and J 8 bases, leaving 9 bases between the germline ends. CDR3 nucleotides: TGTGCCAGCAGCACAGGGCAGGGCTACACCTTC. As protein: CASSTGQGYTF.

This clonotype was observed a single time. The chain couples TRBV6-2 or TRBV6-3 to TRBJ1-3; no clear D. Germline V gene lookup returns CDR1 MNHEY and CDR2 SVGEGT. V shed 6 bases and J shed 0 bases, with 9 bases lying between them. This CDR3 has 14 amino acids. The CDR3 sequence is CASSLTLSGNTIYF. The CDR3 DNA reads TGTGCCAGCAGCCTTACACTCTCTGGAAACACCATATATTTT.

The table lists this clonotype with many counts. The chain employs TRBV2 and TRBJ1-1, with 7 nucleotides matching TRBD1. Germline CDR1 reads SNHLY; CDR2 reads FYNNEI. The V gene end was trimmed by 9 bases and the J gene end by 6 bases; junction bases not matched to a gene: 7. This CDR3 has 12 amino acids. CDR3 region: CARTGDSAEAFF. The CDR3 DNA reads TGTGCCAGAACAGGGGATTCGGCTGAAGCTTTCTTT.

This clonotype was detected only a few times. This chain connects TRBV29-1 to TRBJ2-2, with 13 nucleotides matching TRBD2. Germline V CDR1 and CDR2: SQVTM, ANQGSEA. This CDR3 comprises 16 residues. Trimming took 7 bases from V and 0 from J; bases not matched to a gene: 5. The chain's CDR3 is CSALGLAGTNTGELFF. The CDR3 region has the DNA TGCAGCGCCCTGGGACTAGCGGGGACGAACACCGGGGAGCTGTTTTTT.

This clonotype was picked up a small number of times. This sequence joins TRBV9 and TRBJ2-7; D possibly corresponds to TRBD2 (5 bases). The germline CDR1 and CDR2 sequences are SGDLS and YYNGEE. The CDR3 runs 15 residues. V was cut by 0 bases and J by 2 bases, with 12 bases left in between. The CDR3: CASSVEGVRTYEQYF. CDR3 nucleotide sequence: TGTGCCAGCAGCGTAGAGGGAGTAAGGACCTACGAGCAGTACTTC.

This chain joins TRBV3-1 and TRBJ2-1; 10 positions agree with TRBD1. V lost 4 bases to trimming and J lost 8 bases; unmatched junction nucleotides: 5. Germline V gene sequence: CDR1 LGHDT, CDR2 YNNKEL (reference sequence). The CDR3 contains 14 residues. CDR3 DNA: TGTGCCAGCAGCCCCCCGACAGGGGGCTATGAGCAGTTCTTC. It encodes CASSPPTGGYEQFF.

J is TRBJ1-2 and V is TRBV20-1; no definite D call. Trimming removed 0 bases from V and 6 bases from J, with 5 bases in between. The CDR3 covers 11 residues. Per the germline V gene, CDR1 is DFQATT and CDR2 is SNEGSKA (reference sequence). Written as DNA, the CDR3 is TGCAGTGCTAGAGATCAGAATGGCTACACCTTC. Residues: CSARDQNGYTF.

This clonotype was detected a few times. The gene calls are TRBV9 and TRBJ2-7, with TRBD2 as a possible D gene (6 bases). Deletions cut 0 bases from V and 3 bases from J, with 13 bases between. The CDR3 extends over 15 amino acids. The germline gives CDR1 SGDLS, CDR2 YYNGEE. CDR3 DNA: TGTGCCAGCAGCGTAGATTGGTCGGGGGTCTACGAGCAGTACTTC. This codes for CASSVDWSGVYEQYF.

The table lists this clonotype with a few counts. This chain links TRBV3-1 with TRBJ1-6; D call uncertain. This CDR3 has 12 residues. From germline, CDR1 is LGHDT and CDR2 YNNKEL (reference sequence). V was trimmed by 4 bases and J by 9 bases, leaving 7 bases between them. This CDR3 is CASSLQPSPLHF. In nucleotides, the CDR3 is TGTGCCAGCAGCCTTCAGCCTTCACCCCTCCACTTT. The full variable domain, rest sourced from reference TRBV3-1 and TRBJ1-6, is DTAVSQTPKYLVTQMGNDKSIKCEQNLGHDTMYWYKQDSKKFLKIMFSYNNKELIINETVPNRFSPKSPDKAHLNLHINSLELGDSAVYFCASSLQPSPLHFGNGTRLTVT.

This clonotype was counted a few times. This rearrangement joins TRBV27 to TRBJ1-2; D is perhaps TRBD1 (5 bases). The CDR3 length is 16 residues. Per the germline V gene, CDR1 is MNHEY and CDR2 is SMNVEV (reference sequence). Between the trimmed V and J ends, which lost 5 bases and 2 bases, there was a span of 18 bases. The CDR3 DNA reads as TGTGCCAGCAGTGAAGGGGTTCCAGGGATCAACTATGGCTACACCTTC. Translating it yields CASSEGVPGINYGYTF.

This CDR3 reads CASSPPWTANYGYTF. As DNA, the CDR3 is TGTGCCAGCAGCCCCCCCTGGACCGCGAACTATGGCTACACCTTC. The chain couples TRBV7-3 to TRBJ1-2; no clear D. Germline CDR1 is SGHTA and CDR2 is FQGTGA. V was cut by 5 bases and J by 2 bases, with 15 bases left in between. CDR3 length: 15 residues.

This clonotype appeared many times. The chain recombines TRBV28 with TRBJ1-2, with 7 bases aligning to TRBD1. CDR3 length: 12 residues. Trimming at V came to 10 bases and at J to 2 bases, leaving 4 bases not matched to a gene. Germline V lookup: CDR1 MDHEN, CDR2 SYDVKM. This chain's CDR3 is CAILGQNYGYTF. The CDR3 region has the DNA TGTGCCATCCTGGGACAGAACTATGGCTACACCTTC.

This rearrangement joins TRBV12-3 or TRBV12-4 to TRBJ1-4, with D possibly being TRBD1 (6 bases). The V end was cut by 1 base, the J end by 2 bases, with 11 bases between. The CDR3 loop spans 16 amino acids. The CDR3 DNA sequence: TGTGCCAGCAGTTTAGGGTACAGGGCGACTAATGAAAAACTGTTTTTT. Protein: CASSLGYRATNEKLFF.

V is TRBV5-1 and J is TRBJ1-1; 8 bases align to TRBD1. V lost 1 base, J lost 0 bases, and 2 bases stayed unmatched. The CDR3 length is 15 residues. Germline V lookup: CDR1 SGHRS, CDR2 YFSETQ. The CDR3 here is CASSLQGAVNTEAFF. DNA for the CDR3: TGCGCCAGCAGCTTGCAGGGGGCGGTGAACACTGAAGCTTTCTTT.

This clonotype was counted only a few times. V gene TRBV3-1 combines with J gene TRBJ2-7, with 8 positions matching TRBD2. The CDR3 contains 17 residues. Trimming at V came to 0 bases and at J to 5 bases, leaving 12 bases not matched to a gene. Germline V gene lookup returns CDR1 LGHDT and CDR2 YNNKEL (reference sequence). The CDR3 bases are TGTGCCAGCAGCCAAGATTTTATAAGCGGGAGTTTCCACGAGCAGTACTTC. It is translated as CASSQDFISGSFHEQYF.

This clonotype was seen more than once but under ten times. The chain uses TRBV7-4 and TRBJ2-7, with 11 bases matching TRBD2. V was pared by 5 bases and J by 6 bases, with 12 bases of the junction left unmatched. Germline V lookup: CDR1 SGHVT, CDR2 SQSDAQ. This CDR3 comprises 16 residues. Written as DNA, the CDR3 is TGTGCCAGCAGCCCGTTAGCGGGAGGGCCTTCTGGCGAGCAGTACTTC. It encodes CASSPLAGGPSGEQYF.

The J gene is TRBJ1-1, the V gene TRBV28; D is uncertain. The CDR3 loop spans 15 amino acids. V was trimmed by 4 bases and J by 4 bases, leaving 16 bases between them. The germline gives CDR1 MDHEN, CDR2 SYDVKM. CDR3 loop: CASSSNFGKRTEAFF. The DNA of the CDR3 is TGTGCCAGCAGTTCTAACTTCGGGAAACGCACTGAAGCTTTCTTT.

This chain uses TRBV20-1 with TRBJ2-4; D possibly uses TRBD1 or TRBD2 (5 bases each). This CDR3 is 13 amino acids long. CDR1 is DFQATT, CDR2 SNEGSKA, per germline (reference sequence). CDR3 in amino acids: CSGKDSYKNIQYF. The CDR3 nucleotides are TGCAGCGGGAAAGACAGCTACAAAAACATTCAGTACTTC.